This T cell receptor (beta chain) was captured in a study of T cell repertoires in cytomegalovirus infection (dated by TCRdb to between 2018 and 2021). Background for the entire study: Peptide stimulations targeted recently identified HLA-C-restricted CMV epitopes, whose presentation resists viral immunomodulation, together with well-studied HLA-B-restricted epitopes. Donor HLA type was relevant to the analysis, because carriage of CMV infection together with the matching HLA type was indicated by public TCR beta signatures.

The full study reports these points: In both this cohort and an independent approximately 400-donor cohort, the cumulative frequency of public TCR beta family members distinguished carriers of CMV infection plus the relevant HLA type. The ex vivo response was dominated by HLA-C-restricted CMV-specific TCR beta clonotypes, which also provided the single most frequent clonotype in two of eight donors.

For sequencing, an Illumina HiSeq 1500 was employed. TCRdb reanalyzed the raw reads on its own, using fastp at Q25 for trimming and MiXCR for clone calling, and kept in-frame beta chains. Rows with one shared CDR3 protein collapse into an entry with the most common genes and DNA. The sample profile shows around 710,000 distinct CDR3 sequences; about 27% of them were found once. The ten largest make up about an eighth of the sample. The sample's treatment or condition, from its label and the paper: in vitro stimulation with specific CMV peptide epitopes to enrich CMV-specific T cells. The CDR3 runs 16 amino acids, cysteine and phenylalanine included. The CDR3 DNA has 48 bases and is translated from base 1. CDR1 MGHRA and CDR2 YSYEKL were looked up in the germline V gene. Germline trimming: 1 base from V, 4 bases from J; junction bases outside gene matches: 6. This clonotype was detected a few times. The antigen it recognizes is unknown. Qualities for individual bases were not recorded, and no much larger clone is one base off.

This sequence uses TRBV4-1 and TRBJ1-1; the junction holds 10 bases that match TRBD1. The receptor was isolated from a human donor in good health (CMV status not recorded). Some clones in this sample may be carry-over from other donors' samples. The sequenced sample was cultured CD8+ T cells from PBMCs, obtained from culture after CMV antigen stimulation. CDR3 region: CASSQAGTGDFTEAFF. The DNA reads as follows: TGCGCCAGCAGCCAAGCCGGGACAGGGGATTTCACTGAAGCTTTCTTT.